This T cell receptor beta chain was identified during a study of CD8 T cells in ankylosing spondylitis. In its sample, this clonotype was seen many times. Its antigen is not known. Broader study findings: Seemingly characteristic of ankylosing spondylitis blood was a TCR beta motif consisting of about 8 highly homologous variants. Peripheral blood samples showed relatively rare disease-linked clones, and these clones were CD8+. From matched ankylosing spondylitis synovial fluid, disease-linked clones were reportedly recovered at significantly enriched levels.

From the 5' RACE reads, TCRdb called clonotypes with MiXCR, one entry per CDR3 protein. The sample holds about 360,000 distinct CDR3 sequences, 20% to 25% seen once. CDR3 length: 15 residues. The V and J ends lost 4 bases and 2 bases, in that order; junction bases with no gene match: 7. Germline V CDR1 and CDR2: SGHRS, YFSETQ. V gene TRBV5-1 combines with J gene TRBJ2-7, with 9 bases that match TRBD2. The source of this sequence is a male donor with ankylosing spondylitis or in good health (not recorded which). Sequencing was carried out using blood, either unsorted or a sorted T cell fraction (not recorded which). As DNA, the CDR3 is TGCGCCAGCAGCACCCTGACTAGCGGAACCTACGAGCAGTACTTC. This sequence encodes CASSTLTSGTYEQYF.